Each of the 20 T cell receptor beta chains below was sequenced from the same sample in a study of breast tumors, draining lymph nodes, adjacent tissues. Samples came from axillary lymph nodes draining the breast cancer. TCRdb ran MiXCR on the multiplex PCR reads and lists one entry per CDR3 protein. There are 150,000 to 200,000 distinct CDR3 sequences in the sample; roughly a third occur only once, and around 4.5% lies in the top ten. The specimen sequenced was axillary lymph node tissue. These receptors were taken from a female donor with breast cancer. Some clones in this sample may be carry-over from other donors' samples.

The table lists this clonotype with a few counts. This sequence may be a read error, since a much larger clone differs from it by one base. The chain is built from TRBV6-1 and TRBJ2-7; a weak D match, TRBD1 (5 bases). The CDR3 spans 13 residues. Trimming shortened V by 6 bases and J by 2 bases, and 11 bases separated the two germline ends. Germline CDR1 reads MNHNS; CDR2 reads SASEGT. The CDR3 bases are TGTGCCAGCAGGCTGACAGATACCTACGAGCAGTACTTC. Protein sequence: CASRLTDTYEQYF.

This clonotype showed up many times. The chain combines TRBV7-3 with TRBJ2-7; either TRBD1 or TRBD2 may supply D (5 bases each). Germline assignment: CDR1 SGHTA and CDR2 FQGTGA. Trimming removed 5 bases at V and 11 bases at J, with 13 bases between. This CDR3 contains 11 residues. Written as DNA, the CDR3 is TGTGCCAGCAGCCCCGGGGCTTTTGAGTACTTC. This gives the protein CASSPGAFEYF.

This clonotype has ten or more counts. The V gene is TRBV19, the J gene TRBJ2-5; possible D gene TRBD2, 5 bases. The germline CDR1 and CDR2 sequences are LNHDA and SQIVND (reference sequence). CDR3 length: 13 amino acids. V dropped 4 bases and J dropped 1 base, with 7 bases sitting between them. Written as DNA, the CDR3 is TGTGCCAGTAGTACGCGGGCCCAAGAGACCCAGTACTTC. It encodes CASSTRAQETQYF.

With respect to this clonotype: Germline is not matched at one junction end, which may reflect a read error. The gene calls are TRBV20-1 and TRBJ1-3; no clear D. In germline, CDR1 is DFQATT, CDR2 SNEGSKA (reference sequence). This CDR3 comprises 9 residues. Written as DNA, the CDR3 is TGCAGTGCTGGGAACACCATATATTTT. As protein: CSAGNTIYF.

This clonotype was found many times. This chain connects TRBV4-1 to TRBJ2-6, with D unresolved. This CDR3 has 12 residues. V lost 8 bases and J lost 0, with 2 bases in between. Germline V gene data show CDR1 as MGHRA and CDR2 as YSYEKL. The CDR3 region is CASRSGANVLTF. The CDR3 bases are TGCGCCAGCCGCTCTGGGGCCAACGTCCTGACTTTC.

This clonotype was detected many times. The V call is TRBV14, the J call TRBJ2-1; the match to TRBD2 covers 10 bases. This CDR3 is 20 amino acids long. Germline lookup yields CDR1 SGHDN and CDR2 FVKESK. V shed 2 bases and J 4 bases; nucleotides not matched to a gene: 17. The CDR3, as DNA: TGTGCCAGCAGCCAATTCTTCACGGAGGCTAGCGGGAGTGGTTACAATGAGCAGTTCTTC. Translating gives CASSQFFTEASGSGYNEQFF.

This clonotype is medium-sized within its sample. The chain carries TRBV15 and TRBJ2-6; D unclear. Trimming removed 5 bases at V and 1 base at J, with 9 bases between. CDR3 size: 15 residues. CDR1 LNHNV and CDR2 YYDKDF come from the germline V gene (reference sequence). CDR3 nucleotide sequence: TGTGCCACCAGCTCCCCCCGGTCTGGGGCCAACGTCCTGACTTTC. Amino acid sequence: CATSSPRSGANVLTF.

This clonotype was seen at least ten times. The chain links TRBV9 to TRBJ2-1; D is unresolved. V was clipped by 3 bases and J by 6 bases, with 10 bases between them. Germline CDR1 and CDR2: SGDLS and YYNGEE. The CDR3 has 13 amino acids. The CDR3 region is CASSGLRINEQFF. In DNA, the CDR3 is TGTGCCAGCAGCGGACTTAGAATCAATGAGCAGTTCTTC.

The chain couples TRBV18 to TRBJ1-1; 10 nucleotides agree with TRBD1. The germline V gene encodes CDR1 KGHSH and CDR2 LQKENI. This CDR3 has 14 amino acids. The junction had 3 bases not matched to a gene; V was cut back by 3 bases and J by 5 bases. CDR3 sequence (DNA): TGTGCCAGCTCACCCAGGACAGGGGGGACTGAAGCTTTCTTT. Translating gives CASSPRTGGTEAFF. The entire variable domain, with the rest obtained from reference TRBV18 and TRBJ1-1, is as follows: NAGVMQNPRHLVRRRGQEARLRCSPMKGHSHVYWYRQLPEEGLKFMVYLQKENIIDESGMPKERFSAEFPKEGPSILRIQQVVRGDSAAYFCASSPRTGGTEAFFGQGTRLTVV.

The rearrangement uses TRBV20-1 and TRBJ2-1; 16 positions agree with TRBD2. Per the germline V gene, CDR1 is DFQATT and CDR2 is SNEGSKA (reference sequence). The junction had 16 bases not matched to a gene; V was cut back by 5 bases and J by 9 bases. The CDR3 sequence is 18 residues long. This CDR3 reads CSAPHAGTSGRAKGEQFF. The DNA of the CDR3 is TGCAGTGCTCCTCACGCCGGGACTAGCGGGAGGGCCAAGGGTGAGCAGTTCTTC.

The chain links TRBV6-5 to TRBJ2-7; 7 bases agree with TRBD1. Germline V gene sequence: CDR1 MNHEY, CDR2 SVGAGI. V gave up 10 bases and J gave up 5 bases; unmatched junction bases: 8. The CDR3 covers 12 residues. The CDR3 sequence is CATAGTVNEQYF. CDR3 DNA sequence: TGTGCCACCGCTGGGACAGTGAACGAGCAGTACTTC.

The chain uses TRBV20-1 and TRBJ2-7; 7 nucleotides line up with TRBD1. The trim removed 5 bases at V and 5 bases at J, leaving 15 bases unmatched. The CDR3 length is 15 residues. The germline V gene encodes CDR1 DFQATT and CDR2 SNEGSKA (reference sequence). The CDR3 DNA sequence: TGCAGTGCTGAACCAAAAGACAGGGTAACTAACGAGCAGTACTTC. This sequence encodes CSAEPKDRVTNEQYF.

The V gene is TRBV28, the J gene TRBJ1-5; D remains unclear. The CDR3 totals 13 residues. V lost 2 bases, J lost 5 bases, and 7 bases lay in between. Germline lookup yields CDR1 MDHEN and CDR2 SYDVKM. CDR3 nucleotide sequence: TGTGCCAGCAGTTTAAAAGGTCATCAGCCCCAGCATTTT. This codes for CASSLKGHQPQHF.

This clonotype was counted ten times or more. Here the CDR3 reads CASSHGLAYQETQYF. The CDR3 region has the DNA TGTGCCAGCAGTCACGGACTAGCTTACCAAGAGACCCAGTACTTC. The chain uses TRBV6-2 or TRBV6-3 and TRBJ2-5, with 8 bases matching TRBD2. This CDR3 spans 15 amino acids. Per the germline V gene, CDR1 is MNHEY and CDR2 is SVGEGT. After removal of 5 bases from V and 0 bases from J, the junction contained 5 bases not matched to a gene.

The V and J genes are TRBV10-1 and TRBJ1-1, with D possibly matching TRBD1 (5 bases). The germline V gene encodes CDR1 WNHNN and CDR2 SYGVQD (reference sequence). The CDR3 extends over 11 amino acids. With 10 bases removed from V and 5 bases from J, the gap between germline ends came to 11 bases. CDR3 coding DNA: TGCGCCACCACCAAGGGGACTGAAGCTTTCTTT. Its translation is CATTKGTEAFF.

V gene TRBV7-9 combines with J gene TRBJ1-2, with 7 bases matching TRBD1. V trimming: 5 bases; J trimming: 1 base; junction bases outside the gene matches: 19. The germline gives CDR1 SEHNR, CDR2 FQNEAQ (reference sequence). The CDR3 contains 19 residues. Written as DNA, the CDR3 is TGTGCCAGCAGCCATATCGCGGCCGGGACAGCCGAAAATAACTATGGCTACACCTTC. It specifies CASSHIAAGTAENNYGYTF.

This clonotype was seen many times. The CDR3 region has the DNA TGTGCCAGTACCCCGACAGGGGCCTTCAACTATGGCTACACCTTC. Protein: CASTPTGAFNYGYTF. The V call is TRBV19, the J call TRBJ1-2, with TRBD1 matching over 8 bases. The CDR3 contains 15 residues. Germline V gives CDR1 LNHDA, CDR2 SQIVND (reference sequence). The junction had 9 bases not matched to a gene; V was cut back by 7 bases and J by 2 bases. The entire variable domain, with the rest obtained from reference TRBV19 and TRBJ1-2, is as follows: DGGITQSPKYLFRKEGQNVTLSCEQNLNHDAMYWYRQDPGQGLRLIYYSQIVNDFQKGDIAEGYSVSREKKESFPLTVTSAQKNPTAFYLCASTPTGAFNYGYTFGSGTRLTVV.

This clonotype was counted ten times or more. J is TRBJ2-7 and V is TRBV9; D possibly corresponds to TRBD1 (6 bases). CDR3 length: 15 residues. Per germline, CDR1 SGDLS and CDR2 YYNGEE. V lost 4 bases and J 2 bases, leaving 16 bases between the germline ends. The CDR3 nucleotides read TGTGCCAGCAGCCCCTACGGGTCAGGGGCCTACGAGCAGTACTTC. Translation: CASSPYGSGAYEQYF.

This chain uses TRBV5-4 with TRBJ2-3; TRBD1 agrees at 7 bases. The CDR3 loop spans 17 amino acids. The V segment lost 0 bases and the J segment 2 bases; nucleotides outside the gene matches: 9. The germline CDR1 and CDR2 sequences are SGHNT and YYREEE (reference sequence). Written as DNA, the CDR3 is TGTGCCAGCAGCTTGGCCTCATCCAGGGGGAACACAGATACGCAGTATTTT. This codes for CASSLASSRGNTDTQYF.

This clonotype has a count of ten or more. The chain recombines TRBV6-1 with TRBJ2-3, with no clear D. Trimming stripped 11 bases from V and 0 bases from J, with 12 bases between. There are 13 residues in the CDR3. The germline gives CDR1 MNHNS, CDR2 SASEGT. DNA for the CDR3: TGTGCCGTAGTAGAGGTTAGCACAGATACGCAGTATTTT. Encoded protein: CAVVEVSTDTQYF.